The TCR beta chain described here comes from a study of shared clonotypes between healthy human individuals. General study results and limits: Only blood was sampled; tissue repertoires likely differ. Naive subsets tended to show greater estimated richness than memory subsets. When compared with the clonotypes that were shared by all four sorted-subset donors, the non-shared clonotypes turned out to have lower generation probabilities. The sharing of approximately 5.1% of naive CD4 clonotypes was seen across several donors.

Germline CDR1 reads MNHEY; CDR2 reads SMNVEV (reference sequence). CDR3 size: 15 residues. The V end lost 8 bases, the J end lost 2 bases, and 18 bases lay between the germline ends. Assay used: immunoSEQ multiplex PCR; TCRdb lists only in-frame clones, some missing. This sample has 2 million to 2.5 million clones; under 97% occur once, and the top ten carry around 0.13%. Points on this clone: Its antigen remains unidentified.

V usage is TRBV27 and J usage is TRBJ1-1; no clear D. Specimen: naive CD4+ T cells sorted from blood. This sample's subset: CD45RA+ positively selected. This TCR derives from a man younger than 35 in good health. The CDR3 DNA is TGTGCCAGCCGTAAGTGGGTTGCGGGAAACACTGAAGCTTTCTTT. It specifies CASRKWVAGNTEAFF.